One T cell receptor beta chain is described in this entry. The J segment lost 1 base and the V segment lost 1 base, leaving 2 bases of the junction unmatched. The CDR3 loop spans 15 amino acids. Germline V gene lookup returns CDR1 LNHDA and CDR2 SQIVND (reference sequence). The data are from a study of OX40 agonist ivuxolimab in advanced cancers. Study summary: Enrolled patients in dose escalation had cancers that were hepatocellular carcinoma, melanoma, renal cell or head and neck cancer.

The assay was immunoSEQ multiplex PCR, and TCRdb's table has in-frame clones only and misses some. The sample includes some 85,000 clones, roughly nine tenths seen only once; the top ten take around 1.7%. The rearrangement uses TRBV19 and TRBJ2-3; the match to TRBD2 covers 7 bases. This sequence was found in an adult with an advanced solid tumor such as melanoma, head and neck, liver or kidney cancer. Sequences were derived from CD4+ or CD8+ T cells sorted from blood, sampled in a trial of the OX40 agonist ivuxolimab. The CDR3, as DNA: TGTGCCAGTAGTATAGGCGGGAGAGGCACAGATACGCAGTATTTT. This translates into CASSIGGRGTDTQYF.